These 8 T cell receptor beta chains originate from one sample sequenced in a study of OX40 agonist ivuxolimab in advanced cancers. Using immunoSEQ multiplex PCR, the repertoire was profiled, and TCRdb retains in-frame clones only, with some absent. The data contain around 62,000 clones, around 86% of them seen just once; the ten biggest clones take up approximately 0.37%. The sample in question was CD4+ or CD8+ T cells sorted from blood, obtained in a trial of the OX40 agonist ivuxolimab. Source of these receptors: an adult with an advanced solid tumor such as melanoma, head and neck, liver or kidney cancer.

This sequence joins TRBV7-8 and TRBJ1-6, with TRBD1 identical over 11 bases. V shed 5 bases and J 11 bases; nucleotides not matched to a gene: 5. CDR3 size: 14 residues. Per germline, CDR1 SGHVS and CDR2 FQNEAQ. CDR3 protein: CASSADRGRAPLHF. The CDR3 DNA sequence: TGTGCCAGCAGCGCGGACAGGGGGCGCGCACCCCTCCACTTT.

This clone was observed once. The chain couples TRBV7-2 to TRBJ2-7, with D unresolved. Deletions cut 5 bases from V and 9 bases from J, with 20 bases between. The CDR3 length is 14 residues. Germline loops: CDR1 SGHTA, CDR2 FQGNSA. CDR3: CASSPRAGRTRQYF. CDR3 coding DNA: TGTGCCAGCAGCCCTAGGGCCGGACGGACGAGGCAGTACTTC. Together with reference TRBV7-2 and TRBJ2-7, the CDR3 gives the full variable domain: GAGVSQSPSNKVTEKGKDVELRCDPISGHTALYWYRQSLGQGLEFLIYFQGNSAPDKSGLPSDRFSAERTGGSVSTLTIQRTQQEDSAVYLCASSPRAGRTRQYFGPGTRLTVT.

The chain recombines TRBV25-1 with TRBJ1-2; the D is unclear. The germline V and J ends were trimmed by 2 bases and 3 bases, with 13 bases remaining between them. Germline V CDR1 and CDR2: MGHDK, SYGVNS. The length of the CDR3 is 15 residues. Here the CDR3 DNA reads TGTGCCAGCAGTGAACGTGGTCCCGCTGACTATGGCTACACCTTC. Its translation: CASSERGPADYGYTF.

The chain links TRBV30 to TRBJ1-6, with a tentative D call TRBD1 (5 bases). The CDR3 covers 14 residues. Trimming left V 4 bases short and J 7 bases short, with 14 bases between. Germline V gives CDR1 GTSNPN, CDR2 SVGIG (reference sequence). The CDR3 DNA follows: TGTGCCTGGAAAACGGGACGGACAAATTCACCCCTCCACTTT. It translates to CAWKTGRTNSPLHF.

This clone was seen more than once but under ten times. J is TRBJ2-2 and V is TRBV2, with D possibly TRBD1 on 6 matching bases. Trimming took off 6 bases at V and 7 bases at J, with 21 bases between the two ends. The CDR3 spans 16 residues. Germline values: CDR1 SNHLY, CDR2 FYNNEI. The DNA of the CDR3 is TGTGCCAGCAGGCGAGACAGGAGCTCAGGTGGCGGGGAGCTGTTTTTT. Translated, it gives CASRRDRSSGGGELFF.

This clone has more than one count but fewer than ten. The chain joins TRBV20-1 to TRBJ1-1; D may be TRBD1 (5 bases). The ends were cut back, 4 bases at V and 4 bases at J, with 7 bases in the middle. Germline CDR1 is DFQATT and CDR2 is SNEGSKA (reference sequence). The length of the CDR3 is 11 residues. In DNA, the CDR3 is TGCAGTGCTATGGGGGGCACTGAAGCTTTCTTT. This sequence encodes CSAMGGTEAFF.

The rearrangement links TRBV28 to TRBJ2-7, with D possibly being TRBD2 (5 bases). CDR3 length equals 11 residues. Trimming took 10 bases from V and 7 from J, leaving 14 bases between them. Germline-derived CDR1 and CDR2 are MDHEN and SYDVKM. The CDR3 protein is CATRGAPEQYF. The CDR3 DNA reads TGTGCCACCCGGGGAGCGCCGGAGCAGTACTTC.

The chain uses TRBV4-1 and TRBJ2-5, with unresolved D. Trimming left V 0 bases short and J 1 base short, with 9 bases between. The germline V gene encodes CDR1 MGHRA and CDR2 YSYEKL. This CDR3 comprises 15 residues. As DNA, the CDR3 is TGCGCCAGCAGCCAAGATGGGGTTACCCAAGAGACCCAGTACTTC. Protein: CASSQDGVTQETQYF.